This TCR beta chain was captured by sequencing in a study of Ad26.COV2.S vaccination and SARS-CoV-2 variants. Sequencing used immunoSEQ multiplex PCR; TCRdb keeps in-frame clones, though not all of them. The sample includes around 380,000 clones, approximately 90% of them seen just once. CDR3 size: 14 residues. CDR1 and CDR2 from the germline V gene are SGHTA and FQGNSA. The V end was cut by 1 base, the J end by 1 base, with 7 bases between. Sample treatment: some 20 received Ad26.COV2.S at low or high dose, single or two shots; roughly five received placebo; per-sample allocation not given. Day 63 after the first vaccine or placebo injection was the time point for sampling. Study findings and constraints: Vaccine recipients posted higher spike-specific TCR breadth than their placebo counterparts.

Worth noting for this clone: Its specificity is unknown.

The source was peripheral blood, collected in a trial of Ad26.COV2.S vaccine versus placebo. The source of this sequence is a person between 18 and 65 years old who received the Ad26.COV2.S COVID-19 vaccine or a placebo. The chain has TRBV7-2 and TRBJ1-2; D gene unclear. This CDR3 reads CASSLETDNYGYTF. Here the CDR3 DNA reads TGTGCCAGCAGCTTAGAAACAGATAACTATGGCTACACCTTC. Supplemented by reference TRBV7-2 and TRBJ1-2, the full variable domain reads GAGVSQSPSNKVTEKGKDVELRCDPISGHTALYWYRQSLGQGLEFLIYFQGNSAPDKSGLPSDRFSAERTGGSVSTLTIQRTQQEDSAVYLCASSLETDNYGYTFGSGTRLTVV.